The next 15 T cell receptor beta chains were all read from a single sample in a study of shared clonotypes between healthy human individuals. The naive CD8 fraction comprised CD45RO-negative cells positively selected for CCR7 and excluded terminally differentiated effector memory CD45RA+ cells. Measured with immunoSEQ multiplex PCR; TCRdb has only the in-frame clones, and not every one. The sample gives about 820,000 clones, about 91% of which show up once; approximately 25% is in the top ten. Sequencing was carried out using naive CD8+ T cells sorted from blood. These receptors were collected from a man aged 30 to 45 in good health.

The V gene is TRBV27, the J gene TRBJ2-7; 10 bases fit TRBD2. V lost 3 bases and J lost 5; bases outside the gene matches: 4. Germline lookup yields CDR1 MNHEY and CDR2 SMNVEV (reference sequence). This CDR3 comprises 14 residues. CDR3 sequence: CASSLASGRHEQYF. For the CDR3, the DNA is TGTGCCAGCAGTTTGGCTAGCGGGAGACACGAGCAGTACTTC.

The chain links TRBV27 to TRBJ2-1; TRBD1 agrees at 7 bases. In germline, CDR1 is MNHEY, CDR2 SMNVEV (reference sequence). The J segment lost 3 bases and the V segment lost 7 bases, leaving 9 bases of the junction unmatched. This CDR3 is 15 amino acids long. This CDR3 reads CASNQGTAIYNEQFF. In DNA form, the CDR3 reads TGTGCCAGCAATCAGGGGACAGCGATCTACAATGAGCAGTTCTTC.

V is TRBV7-9 and J is TRBJ2-7; 7 bases align to TRBD1. Per germline, CDR1 SEHNR and CDR2 FQNEAQ (reference sequence). The CDR3 totals 15 residues. V lost 5 bases, J lost 4 bases, and 11 bases stayed unmatched. The CDR3 coding sequence is TGTGCCAGCAGCGACCCCCCGGGACAGCCGTACGAGCAGTACTTC. Protein product: CASSDPPGQPYEQYF.

The chain combines TRBV10-3 with TRBJ1-1; TRBD1 is a possible D gene (6 bases). The V gene lost 2 bases and the J gene lost 0 bases, with 10 bases spanning the gap. The CDR3 is 15 residues long. The germline CDR1 and CDR2 sequences are ENHRY and SYGVKD. The CDR3 DNA is TGTGCCATCAGTGAGAAGGGGGGCATGAACACTGAAGCTTTCTTT. Protein sequence: CAISEKGGMNTEAFF.

This chain links TRBV9 with TRBJ2-1; the D is unclear. The ends were cut back, 5 bases at V and 3 bases at J, with 9 bases in the middle. Germline CDR1 SGDLS, CDR2 YYNGEE. The CDR3 loop spans 13 amino acids. The CDR3 sequence: CASSSPGYNEQFF. The DNA of the CDR3 is TGTGCCAGCAGTTCTCCGGGCTACAATGAGCAGTTCTTC.

J is TRBJ2-1 and V is TRBV10-2, with D possibly TRBD2 on 5 matching bases. Trimming stripped 6 bases from V and 7 bases from J, with 7 bases between. The CDR3 sequence is 11 residues long. Looked up from germline, CDR1 is WSHSY and CDR2 is SAAADI. Written as DNA, the CDR3 is TGCGCCAGCAGAAGCGGAAATGAGCAGTTCTTC. This codes for CASRSGNEQFF.

V and J are TRBV27 and TRBJ1-3; D perhaps matches TRBD1 (5 bases). With 3 bases removed from V and 8 bases from J, the gap between germline ends came to 20 bases. There are 16 residues in the CDR3. Per the germline V gene, CDR1 is MNHEY and CDR2 is SMNVEV (reference sequence). CDR3 in amino acids: CASSFSFPGRDDTIYF. The CDR3 nucleotides read TGTGCCAGCAGTTTTTCATTCCCGGGACGAGATGACACCATATATTTT.

The V and J genes are TRBV7-8 and TRBJ2-5, with D possibly called TRBD1 or TRBD2 (5 bases each). V was shortened by 0 bases and J by 5 bases, with 10 bases between the two germline ends. This CDR3 is built from 14 residues. In germline, CDR1 is SGHVS, CDR2 FQNEAQ. The CDR3 loop reads CASSLANRRETQYF. Written as DNA, the CDR3 is TGTGCCAGCAGCTTAGCGAACAGGAGGGAGACCCAGTACTTC.

The J gene is TRBJ1-1, the V gene TRBV28; a possible D gene is TRBD1 (6 bases). The ends were cut back, 7 bases at V and 6 bases at J, with 9 bases in the middle. This CDR3 is 11 amino acids long. The V gene's germline CDR1 is MDHEN and CDR2 SYDVKM. The CDR3 region is CASKAGAEAFF. DNA for the CDR3: TGTGCCAGCAAAGCAGGGGCTGAAGCTTTCTTT.

This clone was counted a single time. The genes are TRBV5-1 and TRBJ2-1; D is unclear. The germline CDR1 and CDR2 sequences are SGHRS and YFSETQ. The CDR3 contains 13 residues. V lost 4 bases and J lost 5, with 10 bases in between. DNA of the CDR3: TGCGCCAGCAGCCTTAGCATTAACAATGAGCAGTTCTTC. The encoded protein is CASSLSINNEQFF.

J is TRBJ2-1 and V is TRBV14; the match to TRBD2 covers 14 bases. This CDR3 has 21 amino acids. The ends lost 0 bases at V and 5 bases at J; junction bases unmatched: 15. Looked up from germline, CDR1 is SGHDN and CDR2 is FVKESK. CDR3 sequence reads: CASSQDYAGTSGSLSDNEQFF. The CDR3 DNA reads as TGTGCCAGCAGCCAAGATTACGCGGGGACTAGCGGGAGTCTTAGTGACAATGAGCAGTTCTTC.

Comments on this clone: This specimen includes other DNA sequences encoding the same CDR3. The chain employs TRBV28 and TRBJ2-2; D gene uncertain. Germline CDR1 is MDHEN and CDR2 is SYDVKM. This CDR3 comprises 12 residues. The V and J ends lost 2 bases and 6 bases respectively, with 4 bases between them. CDR3 residues: CASSLRAGELFF. The CDR3 region has the DNA TGTGCCAGCAGTTTACGTGCCGGGGAGCTGTTTTTT.

This chain joins TRBV4-2 and TRBJ2-1; 11 positions match TRBD2. In germline, CDR1 is LGHNA, CDR2 YNFKEQ. V lost 1 base to trimming and J lost 3 bases; unmatched junction nucleotides: 14. This CDR3 contains 20 residues. The CDR3 region is CASSQGGFSLGLADYNEQFF. The CDR3 nucleotides are TGTGCCAGCAGCCAAGGGGGTTTTTCTTTGGGACTAGCGGACTACAATGAGCAGTTCTTC.

Comment on this clone: Distinct nucleotide sequences in the sample also encode this CDR3. The chain couples TRBV5-6 to TRBJ2-5; D remains unclear. Germline CDR1 reads SGHDT; CDR2 reads YYEEEE. V was clipped by 0 bases and J by 4 bases, with 7 bases between them. This CDR3 is built from 13 residues. The DNA for the CDR3 is TGTGCCAGCAGCTTGGGCTCAGGAGAGACCCAGTACTTC. It codes for CASSLGSGETQYF.

This chain links TRBV5-1 with TRBJ1-5; 8 nucleotides match TRBD1. This CDR3 region has 15 residues. Looked up from germline, CDR1 is SGHRS and CDR2 is YFSETQ. Trimming removed 1 base from V and 1 base from J; junction bases left unmatched: 1. CDR3 amino acids: CASSLTGGSNQPQHF. The DNA of the CDR3 is TGCGCCAGCAGCTTGACAGGGGGGAGCAATCAGCCCCAGCATTTT.